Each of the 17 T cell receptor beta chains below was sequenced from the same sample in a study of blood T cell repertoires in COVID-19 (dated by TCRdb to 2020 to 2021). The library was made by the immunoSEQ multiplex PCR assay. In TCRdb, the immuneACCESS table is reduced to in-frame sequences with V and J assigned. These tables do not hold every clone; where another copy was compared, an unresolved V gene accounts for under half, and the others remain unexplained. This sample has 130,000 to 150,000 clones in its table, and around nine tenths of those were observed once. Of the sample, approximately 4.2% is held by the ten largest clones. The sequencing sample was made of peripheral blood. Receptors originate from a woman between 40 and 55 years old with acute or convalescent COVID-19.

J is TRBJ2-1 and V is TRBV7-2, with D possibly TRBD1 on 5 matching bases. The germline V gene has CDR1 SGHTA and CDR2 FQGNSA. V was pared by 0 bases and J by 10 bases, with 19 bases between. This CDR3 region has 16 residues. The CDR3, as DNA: TGTGCCAGCAGCTTAGCGAGGACACCAGTGGGCGGCGAGCAGTTCTTC. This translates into CASSLARTPVGGEQFF.

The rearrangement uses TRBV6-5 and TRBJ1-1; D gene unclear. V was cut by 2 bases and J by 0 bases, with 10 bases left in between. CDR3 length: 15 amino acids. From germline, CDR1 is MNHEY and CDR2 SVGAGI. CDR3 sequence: CASSYNAEVNTEAFF. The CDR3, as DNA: TGTGCCAGCAGTTACAACGCAGAAGTGAACACTGAAGCTTTCTTT.

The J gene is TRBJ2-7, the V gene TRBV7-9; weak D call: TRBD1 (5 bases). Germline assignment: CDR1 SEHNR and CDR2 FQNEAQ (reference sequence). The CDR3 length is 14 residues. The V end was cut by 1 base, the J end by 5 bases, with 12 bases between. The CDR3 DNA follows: TGTGCCAGCAGCTTAGGGCAGGGTCACGACGAGCAGTACTTC. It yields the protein CASSLGQGHDEQYF. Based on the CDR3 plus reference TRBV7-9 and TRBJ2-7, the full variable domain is DTGVSQNPRHKITKRGQNVTFRCDPISEHNRLYWYRQTLGQGPEFLTYFQNEAQLEKSRLLSDRFSAERPKGSFSTLEIQRTEQGDSAMYLCASSLGQGHDEQYFGPGTRLTVT.

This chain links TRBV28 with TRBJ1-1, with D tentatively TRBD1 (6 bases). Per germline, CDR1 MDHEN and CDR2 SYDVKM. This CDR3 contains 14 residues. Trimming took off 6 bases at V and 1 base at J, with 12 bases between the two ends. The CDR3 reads CASRDSSRNTEAFF. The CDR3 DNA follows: TGTGCCAGCAGGGACAGTTCTCGGAACACTGAAGCTTTCTTT.

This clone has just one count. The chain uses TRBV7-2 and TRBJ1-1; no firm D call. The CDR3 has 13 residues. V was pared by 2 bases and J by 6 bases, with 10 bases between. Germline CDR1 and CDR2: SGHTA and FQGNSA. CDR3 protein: CASSLLIIAEAFF. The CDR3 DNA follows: TGTGCCAGCAGCTTATTGATAATAGCTGAAGCTTTCTTT.

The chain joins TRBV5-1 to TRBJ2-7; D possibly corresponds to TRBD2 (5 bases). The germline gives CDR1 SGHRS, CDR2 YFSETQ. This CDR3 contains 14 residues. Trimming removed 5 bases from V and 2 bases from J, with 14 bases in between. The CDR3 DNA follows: TGCGCCAGCAGGGGAGCGGTGGGGACCTACGAGCAGTACTTC. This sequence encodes CASRGAVGTYEQYF. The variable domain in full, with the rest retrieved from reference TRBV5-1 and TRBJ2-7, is KAGVTQTPRYLIKTRGQQVTLSCSPISGHRSVSWYQQTPGQGLQFLFEYFSETQRNKGNFPGRFSGRQFSNSRSEMNVSTLELGDSALYLCASRGAVGTYEQYFGPGTRLTVT.

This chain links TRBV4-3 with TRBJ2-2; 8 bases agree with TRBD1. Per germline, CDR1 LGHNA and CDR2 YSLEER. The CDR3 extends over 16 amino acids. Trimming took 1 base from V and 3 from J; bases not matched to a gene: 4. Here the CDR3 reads CASSQGQGWYTGELFF. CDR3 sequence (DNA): TGCGCCAGCAGCCAAGGACAGGGGTGGTACACCGGGGAGCTGTTTTTT.

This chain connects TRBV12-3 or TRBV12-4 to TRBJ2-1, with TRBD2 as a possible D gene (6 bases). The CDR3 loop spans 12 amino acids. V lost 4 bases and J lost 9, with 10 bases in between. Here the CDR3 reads CASSSTSPEQFF. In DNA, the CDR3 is TGTGCCAGCAGTTCCACTAGCCCTGAGCAGTTCTTC.

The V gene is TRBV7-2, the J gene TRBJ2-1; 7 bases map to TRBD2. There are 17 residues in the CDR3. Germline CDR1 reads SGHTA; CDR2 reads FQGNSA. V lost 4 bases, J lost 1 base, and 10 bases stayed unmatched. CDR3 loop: CASSSFPRGRSYNEQFF. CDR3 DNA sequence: TGTGCCAGCAGCTCGTTTCCGCGGGGGAGGTCCTACAATGAGCAGTTCTTC. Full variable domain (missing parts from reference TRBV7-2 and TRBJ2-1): GAGVSQSPSNKVTEKGKDVELRCDPISGHTALYWYRQSLGQGLEFLIYFQGNSAPDKSGLPSDRFSAERTGGSVSTLTIQRTQQEDSAVYLCASSSFPRGRSYNEQFFGPGTRLTVL.

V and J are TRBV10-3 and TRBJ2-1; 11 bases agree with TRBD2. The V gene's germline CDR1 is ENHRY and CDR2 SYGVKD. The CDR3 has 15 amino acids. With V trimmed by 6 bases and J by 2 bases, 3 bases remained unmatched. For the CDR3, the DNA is TGTGCCATCAGCCTGGGACTAGCGGCCTACAATGAGCAGTTCTTC. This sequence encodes CAISLGLAAYNEQFF.

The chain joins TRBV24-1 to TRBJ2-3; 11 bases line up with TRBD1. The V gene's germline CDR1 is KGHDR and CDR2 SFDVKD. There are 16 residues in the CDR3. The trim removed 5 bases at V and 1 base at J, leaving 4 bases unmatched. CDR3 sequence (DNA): TGTGCCACCAGTGGGGGACAGGGGGGCGGCACAGATACGCAGTATTTT. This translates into CATSGGQGGGTDTQYF.

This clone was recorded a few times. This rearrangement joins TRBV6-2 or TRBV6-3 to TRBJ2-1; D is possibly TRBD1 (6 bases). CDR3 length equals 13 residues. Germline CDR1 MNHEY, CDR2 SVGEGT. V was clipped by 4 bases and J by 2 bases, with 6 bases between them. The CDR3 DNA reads TGTGCCAGCAGTTGGACAGCCTACAATGAGCAGTTCTTC. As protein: CASSWTAYNEQFF.

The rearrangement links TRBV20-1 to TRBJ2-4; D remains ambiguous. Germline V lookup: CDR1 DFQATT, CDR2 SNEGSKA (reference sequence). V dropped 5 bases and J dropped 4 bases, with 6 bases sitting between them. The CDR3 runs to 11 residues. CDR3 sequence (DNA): TGCAGTGCTCGTGCAAAAAACATTCAGTACTTC. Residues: CSARAKNIQYF.

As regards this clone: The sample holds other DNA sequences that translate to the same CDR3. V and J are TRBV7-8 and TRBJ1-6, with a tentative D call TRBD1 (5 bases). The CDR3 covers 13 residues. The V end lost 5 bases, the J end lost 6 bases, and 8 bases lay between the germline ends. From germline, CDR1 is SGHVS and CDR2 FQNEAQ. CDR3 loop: CASSPGGNSPLHF. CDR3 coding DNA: TGTGCCAGCAGCCCGGGGGGTAATTCACCCCTCCACTTT.

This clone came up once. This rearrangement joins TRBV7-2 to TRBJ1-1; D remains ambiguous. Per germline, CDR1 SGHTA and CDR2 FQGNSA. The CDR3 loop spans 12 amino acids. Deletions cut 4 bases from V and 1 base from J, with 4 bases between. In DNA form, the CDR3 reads TGTGCCAGCAGCTACTGGAACACTGAAGCTTTCTTT. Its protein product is CASSYWNTEAFF.

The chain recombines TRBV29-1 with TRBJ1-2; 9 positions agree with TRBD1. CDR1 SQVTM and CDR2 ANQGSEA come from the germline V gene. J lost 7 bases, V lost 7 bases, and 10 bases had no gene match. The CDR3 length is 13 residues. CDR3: CSGANRGRRGYTF. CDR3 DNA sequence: TGCAGCGGGGCAAACAGGGGGCGTCGTGGCTACACCTTC.

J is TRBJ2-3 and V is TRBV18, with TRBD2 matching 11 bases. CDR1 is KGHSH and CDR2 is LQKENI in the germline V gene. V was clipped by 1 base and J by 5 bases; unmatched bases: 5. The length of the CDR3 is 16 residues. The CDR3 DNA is TGTGCCAGCTCACCACTGGGACTAGCGGTGAGAGATACGCAGTATTTT. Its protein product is CASSPLGLAVRDTQYF.